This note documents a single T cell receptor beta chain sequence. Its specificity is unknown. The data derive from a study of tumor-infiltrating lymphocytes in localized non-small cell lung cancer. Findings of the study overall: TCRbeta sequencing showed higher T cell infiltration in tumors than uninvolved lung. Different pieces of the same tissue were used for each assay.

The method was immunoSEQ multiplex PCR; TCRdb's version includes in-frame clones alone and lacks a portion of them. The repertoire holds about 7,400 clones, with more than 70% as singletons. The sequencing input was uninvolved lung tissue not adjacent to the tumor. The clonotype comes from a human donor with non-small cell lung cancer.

CDR3 nucleotide sequence: TGTGCCAGCAGCCCGTCCGCGGCCACAGATACGCAGTATTTT. The encoded protein is CASSPSAATDTQYF. The chain carries TRBV7-2 and TRBJ2-3; the D is unclear. Trimming cost V 5 bases and J 2 bases, with 11 bases left between them. Germline V lookup: CDR1 SGHTA, CDR2 FQGNSA. This CDR3 has 14 residues. Full variable domain (rest looked up from reference TRBV7-2 and TRBJ2-3): GAGVSQSPSNKVTEKGKDVELRCDPISGHTALYWYRQSLGQGLEFLIYFQGNSAPDKSGLPSDRFSAERTGGSVSTLTIQRTQQEDSAVYLCASSPSAATDTQYFGPGTRLTVL.